These T cell receptor beta chains were read from a single sample in a study of T cells in Graves' hyperthyroidism and ophthalmopathy. MiXCR was run by TCRdb on the multiplex PCR reads, yielding one entry per CDR3 protein. The data hold nearly 250,000 distinct CDR3 sequences, with around 26% observed a single time. Sequencing was performed on blood. These TCRs come from a woman aged 40 to 55 with Graves' ophthalmopathy. The CDR3 runs from the conserved cysteine through the conserved F or W. The order of the fields is clone size, D gene, J gene, V gene, CDR3 protein, CDR3 DNA. A D gene is named only where the DNA matches it firmly. The size field is filled for only some rows; it gives once, few, many or a size class.

many | TRBD2 | TRBJ2-7 | TRBV28 | CASSSIAGVVYEQYF | TGTGCCAGCAGTTCGATAGCGGGAGTAGTGTACGAGCAGTACTTC
many | TRBD1 | TRBJ1-2 | TRBV20-1 | CSANPQGAGYTF | TGCAGTGCCAATCCTCAGGGGGCGGGCTACACCTTC
many | TRBD1 | TRBJ1-3 | TRBV29-1 | CSFRDRVGNTIYF | TGCAGCTTCCGGGACAGGGTTGGAAACACCATATATTTT
many | TRBD1 | TRBJ2-2 | TRBV24-1 | CATSDWTGGDGELFF | TGTGCCACCAGTGATTGGACAGGGGGAGACGGGGAGCTGTTTTTT
. | TRBD2 | TRBJ2-7 | TRBV7-2 | CASSFLAGESYEQYF | TGTGCCAGCAGCTTTCTAGCGGGAGAGAGCTACGAGCAGTACTTC
many | TRBD2 | TRBJ2-5 | TRBV20-1 | CSPRTSAQETQYF | TGCAGTCCCCGAACTAGCGCCCAAGAGACCCAGTACTTC
many | . | TRBJ1-3 | TRBV6-5 | CASSYHSQGSYGNTIYF | TGTGCCAGCAGTTACCACTCCCAAGGGAGCTATGGAAACACCATATATTTT
. | . | TRBJ1-2 | TRBV12-3/TRBV12-4 | CASILGGGYTF | TGTGCCAGCATCCTTGGAGGTGGCTACACCTTC
many | . | TRBJ2-7 | TRBV29-1 | CSVPGHSSYEQYF | TGCAGCGTCCCGGGACACAGCTCCTACGAGCAGTACTTC
many | . | TRBJ1-3 | TRBV12-3/TRBV12-4 | CASGFGWRSGNTIYF | TGTGCCAGCGGTTTCGGTTGGCGCTCTGGAAACACCATATATTTT
many | . | TRBJ1-1 | TRBV28 | CASSPPYTEAFF | TGTGCCAGCAGTCCCCCTTACACTGAAGCTTTCTTT
many | . | TRBJ2-7 | TRBV28 | CASTGASPLYEQYF | TGTGCCAGCACTGGAGCGTCTCCCCTTTATGAGCAGTACTTC
many | TRBD2 | TRBJ2-5 | TRBV7-2 | CASSVGGGTETQYF | TGTGCCAGCAGCGTTGGCGGGGGGACGGAGACCCAGTACTTC
many | TRBD1 | TRBJ1-5 | TRBV28 | CASSALGQRISNQPQHF | TGTGCCAGCAGTGCCCTGGGACAGCGGATTAGCAATCAGCCCCAGCATTTT
. | . | TRBJ1-5 | TRBV6-1 | CASTRQSGQPQHF | TGTGCCAGCACTCGACAGTCAGGTCAGCCCCAGCATTTT
many | . | TRBJ2-6 | TRBV27 | CASALVGSGANVLTF | TGTGCCAGCGCCCTCGTAGGGTCTGGGGCCAACGTCCTGACTTTC
many | TRBD1 | TRBJ2-7 | TRBV7-9 | CASSDRDRGYEQYF | TGTGCCAGCAGCGACCGGGACAGGGGCTACGAGCAGTACTTC
many | TRBD2 | TRBJ2-7 | TRBV20-1 | CSASKAGVNYEQYF | TGCAGTGCTTCTAAAGCGGGAGTAAACTACGAGCAGTACTTC
many | . | TRBJ2-4 | TRBV30 | CAWRGAKNIQYF | TGTGCCTGGAGGGGGGCCAAAAACATTCAGTACTTC
many | . | TRBJ2-7 | TRBV7-9 | CASSSGTYEQYF | TGTGCCAGCAGCTCTGGGACTTACGAGCAGTACTTC
. | TRBD2 | TRBJ2-5 | TRBV28 | CASSHKREGLGTQYF | TGTGCCAGCAGCCACAAGCGGGAGGGCCTAGGGACTCAGTACTTC
many | . | TRBJ1-1 | TRBV7-8 | CASSLTPMNTEAFF | TGTGCCAGCAGCTTAACACCCATGAACACTGAAGCTTTCTTT
. | . | TRBJ2-7 | TRBV6-5 | CASSLPKGSSYEQYF | TGTGCCAGCAGTTTGCCCAAGGGTAGTAGCTACGAGCAGTACTTC
. | . | TRBJ2-7 | TRBV6-1 | CASSEAGTPRPRASYEQYF | TGTGCCAGCAGTGAAGCTGGTACCCCCCGGCCCAGGGCCTCCTACGAGCAGTACTTC
. | TRBD1 | TRBJ2-5 | TRBV6-5 | CASSYLGQPQETQYF | TGTGCCAGCAGTTACCTGGGACAGCCTCAAGAGACCCAGTACTTC